Below, 7 T cell receptor beta chains from the same sample are listed, as sequenced in a study of CD8 T cells in ankylosing spondylitis. TCRdb passed the 5' RACE reads through MiXCR, listing each CDR3 protein once. The sample shows 150,000 to 200,000 distinct CDR3 sequences, 18% of them seen only once. The material sequenced was blood, either unsorted or a sorted T cell fraction (not recorded which). The receptor source for this set is a male donor under 30 with ankylosing spondylitis or in good health (not recorded which).

This clonotype was detected ten times or more. This sequence joins TRBV7-7 and TRBJ1-1; no clear D gene. CDR1 and CDR2 (germline): SSHAT, FNYEAQ (reference sequence). The CDR3 extends over 13 amino acids. V was clipped by 5 bases and J by 1 base, with 8 bases between them. The DNA of the CDR3 is TGTGCCAGCAGCGCGACCACGAACACTGAAGCTTTCTTT. As protein: CASSATTNTEAFF.

This sequence joins TRBV29-1 and TRBJ1-1, with no clear D. Germline V CDR1 and CDR2: SQVTM, ANQGSEA. The length of the CDR3 is 13 residues. V dropped 0 bases and J dropped 4 bases, with 9 bases sitting between them. CDR3 amino acids: CSVEDRRFTEAFF. The CDR3 bases are TGCAGCGTTGAAGATCGACGGTTCACTGAAGCTTTCTTT.

CDR3 sequence reads: CSARDRLGEQYF. DNA for the CDR3: TGCAGTGCTAGAGATCGCCTGGGCGAGCAGTACTTC. The chain joins TRBV20-1 to TRBJ2-7; D gene ambiguous. The CDR3 is 12 amino acids. Germline V gene data show CDR1 as DFQATT and CDR2 as SNEGSKA (reference sequence). V lost 0 bases to trimming and J lost 6 bases, with 9 bases between them.

This clonotype was recorded at least ten times. The genes are TRBV13 and TRBJ2-5; 7 bases are shared with TRBD1. Germline assignment: CDR1 PRHDT and CDR2 FYEKMQ (reference sequence). Trimming at V came to 5 bases and at J to 0 bases, leaving 12 bases not matched to a gene. This CDR3 comprises 17 residues. The CDR3 protein is CASSRSRQGHNQETQYF. CDR3 DNA: TGTGCCAGCAGCCGATCCCGACAGGGCCACAACCAAGAGACCCAGTACTTC. The whole variable domain, remainder taken from reference TRBV13 and TRBJ2-5, is AAGVIQSPRHLIKEKRETATLKCYPIPRHDTVYWYQQGPGQDPQFLISFYEKMQSDKGSIPDRFSAQQFSDYHSELNMSSLELGDSALYFCASSRSRQGHNQETQYFGPGTRLLVL.

A few counts support this clonotype. The gene calls are TRBV7-2 and TRBJ2-5, with TRBD1 matching 10 bases. Trimming cost V 0 bases and J 4 bases; bases outside gene matches: 5. The CDR3 spans 16 residues. Germline V gene data show CDR1 as SGHTA and CDR2 as FQGNSA. CDR3 DNA: TGTGCCAGCAGCTTAGCGCCGACAGGGGGCGGAGAGACCCAGTACTTC. Translating it yields CASSLAPTGGGETQYF.

This clonotype was found many times. The chain joins TRBV2 to TRBJ1-1; D may be TRBD1 (5 bases). The CDR3 has 15 amino acids. Germline loops: CDR1 SNHLY, CDR2 FYNNEI. Trimming shortened V by 6 bases and J by 1 base, and 15 bases separated the two germline ends. CDR3 amino acids: CASSRTLTGNTEAFF. The CDR3 coding sequence is TGTGCCAGCAGCCGGACTCTAACAGGGAACACTGAAGCTTTCTTT.

This clonotype was found many times. The genes are TRBV7-3 and TRBJ2-1; 9 bases are a match to TRBD2. The CDR3 consists of 17 residues. Germline assignment: CDR1 SGHTA and CDR2 FQGTGA. J gave up 5 bases and V 5 bases, and 13 bases lay outside the gene matches. The CDR3 is CASSPRGGASGDNEQFF. The CDR3 bases are TGTGCCAGCAGCCCTCGCGGGGGGGCTAGCGGAGACAATGAGCAGTTCTTC. The complete variable domain, with remaining parts taken from reference TRBV7-3 and TRBJ2-1, reads GAGVSQTPSNKVTEKGKYVELRCDPISGHTALYWYRQSLGQGPEFLIYFQGTGAADDSGLPNDRFFAVRPEGSVSTLKIQRTERGDSAVYLCASSPRGGASGDNEQFFGPGTRLTVL.